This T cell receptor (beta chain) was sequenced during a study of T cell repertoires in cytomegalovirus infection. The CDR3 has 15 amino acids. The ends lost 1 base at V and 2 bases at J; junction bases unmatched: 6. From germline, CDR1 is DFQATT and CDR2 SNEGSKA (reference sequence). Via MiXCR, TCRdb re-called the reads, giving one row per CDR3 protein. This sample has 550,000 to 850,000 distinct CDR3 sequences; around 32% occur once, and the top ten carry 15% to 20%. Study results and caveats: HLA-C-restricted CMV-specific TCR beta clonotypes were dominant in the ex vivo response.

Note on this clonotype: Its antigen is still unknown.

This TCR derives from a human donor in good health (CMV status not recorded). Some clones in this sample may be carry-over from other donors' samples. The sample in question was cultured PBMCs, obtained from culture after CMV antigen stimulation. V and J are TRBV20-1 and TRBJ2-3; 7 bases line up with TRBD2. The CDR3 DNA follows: TGCAGTGCTAGAGGGCTAGCGGAAATCACAGATACGCAGTATTTT. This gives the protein CSARGLAEITDTQYF.